This T cell receptor (beta chain) came from a study of blood T cell repertoires in COVID-19. Looking at the study overall: Donors in the United States, Italy and Spain gave samples during acute or convalescent COVID-19. PBMCs, B-cell-depleted T cells, or T cells provided the cDNA or gDNA that made up the material.

Method: immunoSEQ multiplex PCR; TCRdb's copy keeps in-frame clones and lacks some. The sample includes approximately 65,000 clones, around 80% of them seen just once. The CDR3 contains 17 residues. Germline V gives CDR1 MDHEN, CDR2 SYDVKM. Trimming shortened V by 4 bases and J by 0 bases, and 17 bases separated the two germline ends. Participants were aged 18 to 89 years from about 25 US areas. Sequenced: PBMCs or T cells enriched from blood (not recorded which). V is TRBV28 and J is TRBJ2-3; maybe TRBD2 (6 bases). The TCR was taken from a middle-aged woman with acute COVID-19. The CDR3: CASSYEAGTLSTDTQYF. CDR3 sequence (DNA): TGTGCCAGCAGTTACGAAGCCGGGACTCTTAGCACAGATACGCAGTATTTT. Looking up the rest from reference TRBV28 and TRBJ2-3 gives the full variable domain: DVKVTQSSRYLVKRTGEKVFLECVQDMDHENMFWYRQDPGLGLRLIYFSYDVKMKEKGDIPEGYSVSREKKERFSLILESASTNQTSMYLCASSYEAGTLSTDTQYFGPGTRLTVL.